Each of the 16 T cell receptor beta chains below was sequenced from the same sample in a study of blood T cell repertoires in COVID-19. Here immunoSEQ multiplex PCR was the method, and the copy in TCRdb shows in-frame clones only, minus some. The sample includes 250,000 to 300,000 clones, about 88% seen only once; the top ten take around 12%. Sequencing input: peripheral blood. Every receptor here comes from a woman aged 60-75 years with acute or convalescent COVID-19.

The gene calls are TRBV28 and TRBJ1-2; 10 bases fit TRBD1. The germline V gene has CDR1 MDHEN and CDR2 SYDVKM. The V and J ends lost 5 bases and 7 bases, in that order; junction bases with no gene match: 7. The CDR3 runs to 14 residues. This CDR3 is CASSPPGTGVGYTF. The CDR3, as DNA: TGTGCCAGCAGTCCCCCCGGGACAGGGGTTGGCTACACCTTC.

The rearrangement uses TRBV3-1 (or the pseudogene TRBV3-2) and TRBJ1-1; no definite D call. CDR3 length: 12 residues. CDR1 and CDR2 from the germline V gene are LGHDT and YNNKEL (reference sequence). The germline V and J ends were trimmed by 1 base and 6 bases, with 6 bases remaining between them. CDR3 nucleotide sequence: TGTGCCAGCAGCCAAGTTCAGGCTGAAGCTTTCTTT. Amino acids: CASSQVQAEAFF.

This clone has only one observation. The rearrangement joins TRBV24-1 to TRBJ2-3; D unclear. Germline V lookup: CDR1 KGHDR, CDR2 SFDVKD. The germline V and J ends were trimmed by 4 bases and 4 bases, with 14 bases remaining between them. The CDR3 runs to 15 residues. Here the CDR3 reads CATSEASILADTQYF. The CDR3 DNA reads TGTGCCACCAGTGAGGCTAGTATTTTGGCAGATACGCAGTATTTT.

This clone has just one count. The CDR3 region is CASSPGRGSYEQYF. In nucleotides, the CDR3 is TGTGCCAGCTCACCAGGAAGAGGGTCCTACGAGCAGTACTTC. The genes are TRBV18 and TRBJ2-7, with a possible D match to TRBD2 (5 bases). This CDR3 comprises 14 residues. V was pared by 2 bases and J by 1 base, with 9 bases between. Per the germline V gene, CDR1 is KGHSH and CDR2 is LQKENI.

The V and J genes are TRBV24-1 and TRBJ2-7; 10 nucleotides line up with TRBD1. V lost 2 bases, J lost 6 bases, and 6 bases stayed unmatched. From germline, CDR1 is KGHDR and CDR2 SFDVKD. The length of the CDR3 is 15 residues. The CDR3 sequence: CATSDSGTGAGEQYF. The CDR3 DNA follows: TGTGCCACCAGTGATTCCGGGACAGGGGCGGGCGAGCAGTACTTC.

The rearrangement uses TRBV7-2 and TRBJ1-6; possible D gene TRBD1, 6 bases. Trimming shortened V by 3 bases and J by 9 bases, and 9 bases separated the two germline ends. This CDR3 is 13 amino acids long. Germline CDR1 SGHTA, CDR2 FQGNSA. In DNA, the CDR3 is TGTGCCAGCAGCTTGCTACAGGGTTCACCCCTCCACTTT. It translates to CASSLLQGSPLHF.

The chain joins TRBV29-1 to TRBJ1-1; TRBD1 matches at 7 bases. The CDR3 has 11 amino acids. Per the germline V gene, CDR1 is SQVTM and CDR2 is ANQGSEA. With 4 bases clipped from V and 10 bases from J, the junction kept 6 bases outside the gene matches. The CDR3 loop is CSVGGGMGAFF. Written as DNA, the CDR3 is TGCAGCGTTGGAGGGGGCATGGGAGCTTTCTTT.

V is TRBV11-2 and J is TRBJ2-7; maybe TRBD2 (6 bases). V was clipped by 1 base and J by 3 bases, with 13 bases between them. This CDR3 has 15 residues. Germline V lookup: CDR1 SGHAT, CDR2 FQNNGV. The CDR3 protein is CASSLARTTIYEQYF. CDR3 bases: TGTGCCAGCAGCTTAGCCCGGACTACCATCTACGAGCAGTACTTC.

This chain joins TRBV7-3 and TRBJ2-5, with D unresolved. Germline assignment: CDR1 SGHTA and CDR2 FQGTGA. Trimming pared 1 base from V and 0 bases from J, leaving 6 bases between. CDR3 size: 14 residues. The chain's CDR3 is CASSLRANQETQYF. CDR3 bases: TGTGCCAGCAGCTTAAGAGCTAACCAAGAGACCCAGTACTTC.

This clone occurred once. The chain couples TRBV7-9 to TRBJ1-2; tentatively, D is TRBD1 (6 bases). Deletions cut 4 bases from V and 0 bases from J, with 15 bases between. Germline V lookup: CDR1 SEHNR, CDR2 FQNEAQ (reference sequence). This CDR3 comprises 16 residues. In DNA, the CDR3 is TGTGCCAGCAGCTCGTACAGGGCTAGGGCTAACTATGGCTACACCTTC. It codes for CASSSYRARANYGYTF.

This clone came up a few times. The chain joins TRBV19 to TRBJ2-5, with D possibly being TRBD2 (6 bases). V was cut by 5 bases and J by 4 bases, with 14 bases left in between. This CDR3 comprises 14 residues. Germline lookup yields CDR1 LNHDA and CDR2 SQIVND (reference sequence). The CDR3 nucleotides read TGTGCCAGTAGTGTGGTAGGAGGGCGAGAGACCCAGTACTTC. It yields the protein CASSVVGGRETQYF.

This clone was detected a few times. The chain employs TRBV3-1 (or the pseudogene TRBV3-2) and TRBJ2-7; tentatively, D is TRBD2 (6 bases). The ends were cut back, 1 base at V and 2 bases at J, with 15 bases in the middle. The V gene's germline CDR1 is LGHDT and CDR2 YNNKEL (reference sequence). The CDR3 is made up of 16 amino acids. For the CDR3, the DNA is TGTGCCAGCAGCCAAGGCGGGACCCTCAAAGCCTACGAGCAGTACTTC. It yields the protein CASSQGGTLKAYEQYF.

The V gene is TRBV4-1, the J gene TRBJ2-7, with D possibly matching TRBD2 (5 bases). Trimming took 0 bases from V and 2 from J, leaving 11 bases between them. Germline-derived CDR1 and CDR2 are MGHRA and YSYEKL. CDR3 length: 15 amino acids. CDR3 sequence (DNA): TGCGCCAGCAGCCAAGACCAAGACGGGACCTACGAGCAGTACTTC. Amino acids: CASSQDQDGTYEQYF.

The rearrangement uses TRBV6-2 or TRBV6-3 and TRBJ2-3; TRBD2 matches at 9 bases. Germline V gene data show CDR1 as MNHEY and CDR2 as SVGEGT. Unmatched junction bases numbered 2, after V lost 5 bases and J lost 2 bases. CDR3 length: 14 residues. The CDR3 loop is CASSSGRNTDTQYF. DNA for the CDR3: TGTGCCAGCAGTAGCGGGAGGAACACAGATACGCAGTATTTT.

The chain links TRBV19 to TRBJ1-2, with D unresolved. Germline V gene sequence: CDR1 LNHDA, CDR2 SQIVND (reference sequence). V lost 7 bases and J 0 bases, leaving 12 bases between the germline ends. This CDR3 spans 14 amino acids. Here the CDR3 reads CASTPGRTNYGYTF. The CDR3 DNA reads TGTGCCAGTACTCCAGGCAGGACTAACTATGGCTACACCTTC.

V and J are TRBV5-1 and TRBJ2-5, with TRBD1 identical over 8 bases. The CDR3 extends over 13 amino acids. Germline assignment: CDR1 SGHRS and CDR2 YFSETQ. The trim removed 4 bases at V and 5 bases at J, leaving 4 bases unmatched. The CDR3 DNA follows: TGCGCCAGCAGCGTGACAGGGGACGAGACCCAGTACTTC. Its translation is CASSVTGDETQYF.